This T cell receptor (beta chain) was recovered during a study of blood T cell repertoires in COVID-19. V lost 2 bases to trimming and J lost 0 bases; unmatched junction nucleotides: 10. Germline CDR1 reads LNHDA; CDR2 reads SQIVND (reference sequence). The CDR3 loop spans 19 amino acids. Only in-frame clones appear in the TCRdb table, and some are missing; sequencing was by immunoSEQ multiplex PCR. The table has approximately 75,000 clones, around 84% seen once. This sequence joins TRBV19 and TRBJ2-7, with 13 positions matching TRBD2. Sequenced sample: peripheral blood. This receptor was obtained from a woman aged 50 to 60 with acute or convalescent COVID-19. Written as DNA, the CDR3 is TGTGCCAGTAGTATAAACACGGAACTAGCGGGAGGGGTCTCCTACGAGCAGTACTTC. It codes for CASSINTELAGGVSYEQYF.